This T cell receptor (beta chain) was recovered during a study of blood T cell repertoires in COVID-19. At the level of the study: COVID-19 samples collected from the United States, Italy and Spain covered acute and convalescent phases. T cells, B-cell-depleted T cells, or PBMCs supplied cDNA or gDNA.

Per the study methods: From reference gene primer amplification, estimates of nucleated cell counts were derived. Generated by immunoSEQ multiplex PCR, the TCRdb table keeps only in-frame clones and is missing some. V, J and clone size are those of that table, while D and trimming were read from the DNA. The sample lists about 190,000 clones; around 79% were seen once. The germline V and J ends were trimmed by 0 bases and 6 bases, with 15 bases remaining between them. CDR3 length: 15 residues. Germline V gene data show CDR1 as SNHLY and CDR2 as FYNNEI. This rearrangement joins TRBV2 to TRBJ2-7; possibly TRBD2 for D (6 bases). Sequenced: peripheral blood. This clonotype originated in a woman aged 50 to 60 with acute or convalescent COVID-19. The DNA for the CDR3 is TGTGCCAGCAGTGAAGCGCTTCGCGGGACCGGCGAGCAGTACTTC. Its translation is CASSEALRGTGEQYF.